These 10 T cell receptor beta chains came from one sample sequenced in a study of blood T cell repertoires in COVID-19. Profiled with immunoSEQ multiplex PCR; TCRdb holds only in-frame clones, not every one. The sample shows roughly 250,000 clones, approximately 91% of them seen only once. The material sequenced was PBMCs or T cells enriched from blood (not recorded which). The receptors were gathered from a woman in her 40s with acute COVID-19.

The chain combines TRBV7-3 with TRBJ1-2; 10 bases map to TRBD1. CDR3 length: 15 amino acids. Germline loops: CDR1 SGHTA, CDR2 FQGTGA. Losses at the gene ends were 5 bases for V and 7 bases for J; bases not matched to a gene: 10. Written as DNA, the CDR3 is TGTGCCAGCAGCCCATGGGACAGGGGATTTTTTGGCTACACCTTC. It translates to CASSPWDRGFFGYTF.

This clone showed up just a few times. The chain carries TRBV29-1 and TRBJ2-7; the D gene is possibly TRBD1 (6 bases). The CDR3 has 12 amino acids. Germline CDR1 reads SQVTM; CDR2 reads ANQGSEA. The V and J ends lost 4 bases and 2 bases respectively, with 9 bases between them. CDR3 in DNA: TGCAGCGTTGGGGGGCTAGCCTACGAGCAGTACTTC. It translates to CSVGGLAYEQYF.

The chain combines TRBV19 with TRBJ1-5; 11 bases are shared with TRBD1. Germline V gives CDR1 LNHDA, CDR2 SQIVND (reference sequence). V lost 3 bases, J lost 5 bases, and 9 bases stayed unmatched. The CDR3 covers 17 residues. CDR3 residues: CASSIDGTGGIYQPQHF. The CDR3 DNA reads TGTGCCAGTAGTATTGATGGGACAGGGGGAATATATCAGCCCCAGCATTTT.

The CDR3 nucleotides read TGTGCCAGCAAGGGACTAGCCAGTCGGGAGCAGTTCTTC. It encodes CASKGLASREQFF. The chain uses TRBV2 and TRBJ2-1, with 9 bases aligning to TRBD2. The CDR3 extends over 13 amino acids. Trimming at V came to 7 bases and at J to 10 bases, leaving 8 bases not matched to a gene. The germline CDR1 and CDR2 sequences are SNHLY and FYNNEI.

The chain couples TRBV5-4 to TRBJ2-3, with 7 bases identical to TRBD2. V gave up 1 base and J gave up 3 bases; unmatched junction bases: 8. CDR3 length equals 16 residues. Germline values: CDR1 SGHNT, CDR2 YYREEE (reference sequence). The CDR3: CASSLLGVSGTDTQYF. CDR3 nucleotides: TGTGCCAGCAGCTTGTTAGGGGTTAGCGGGACAGATACGCAGTATTTT.

The chain links TRBV19 to TRBJ2-1, with D tentatively TRBD1 (5 bases). This CDR3 has 16 amino acids. CDR1 and CDR2 (germline): LNHDA, SQIVND (reference sequence). Trimming took 6 bases from V and 8 from J, leaving 23 bases between them. The CDR3 here is CASSLGATSQGDEQFF. The CDR3 DNA reads TGTGCCAGTAGCCTTGGGGCAACCTCCCAAGGCGATGAGCAGTTCTTC.

As DNA, the CDR3 is TGTGCCTGGAGAAGGGAGGAAAAACTGTTTTTT. Translating gives CAWRREEKLFF. The rearrangement links TRBV30 to TRBJ1-4; D gene uncertain. The CDR3 is 11 residues long. The V gene lost 3 bases and the J gene lost 8 bases, with 7 bases spanning the gap. Germline values: CDR1 GTSNPN, CDR2 SVGIG (reference sequence).

This clone was recorded only once. V usage is TRBV24-1 and J usage is TRBJ1-4; D ambiguous. From germline, CDR1 is KGHDR and CDR2 SFDVKD. CDR3 length equals 15 residues. The germline V and J ends were trimmed by 3 bases and 4 bases, with 11 bases remaining between them. CDR3 residues: CATSDRIQVNEKLFF. In DNA form, the CDR3 reads TGTGCCACCAGTGATAGGATTCAGGTTAATGAAAAACTGTTTTTT.

This sequence joins TRBV6-5 and TRBJ2-3; tentatively, D is TRBD2 (6 bases). The CDR3 has 14 residues. The germline V and J ends were trimmed by 4 bases and 6 bases, with 14 bases remaining between them. Germline-derived CDR1 and CDR2 are MNHEY and SVGAGI. CDR3 protein: CASSWDSTWDTQYF. CDR3 sequence (DNA): TGTGCCAGCAGTTGGGACTCCACCTGGGATACGCAGTATTTT.

The rearrangement links TRBV6-5 to TRBJ1-1, with a possible D match to TRBD1 (5 bases). V dropped 2 bases and J dropped 4 bases, with 11 bases sitting between them. This CDR3 has 14 residues. Per germline, CDR1 MNHEY and CDR2 SVGAGI. The CDR3 is CASSYGGIGTEAFF. As DNA, the CDR3 is TGTGCCAGCAGTTACGGGGGGATCGGCACTGAAGCTTTCTTT.